The 5 T cell receptor beta chains in this list originate from one sample, sequenced in a study of T cell repertoires in cytomegalovirus infection (dated by TCRdb to between 2018 and 2020). Sequencing took place on an Illumina HiSeq 1500. TCRdb took the public reads, trimmed them with fastp at Q25, ran MiXCR for clone calling and kept in-frame beta chains. Entries are consolidated by CDR3 protein sequence, retaining the most common genes and DNA. Present in this sample are approximately 140,000 distinct CDR3 sequences, about 24% of which were seen just once. 30% to 35% of the sample rests with the top ten. These receptors' antigens are unknown. Sequences were obtained from PBMCs, sequenced either directly or after in vitro stimulation (not recorded which). These TCRs come from a human donor in good health (CMV status not recorded). Some clones in this sample may be carry-over from other donors' samples.

This clonotype was seen at least ten times. V gene TRBV7-3 combines with J gene TRBJ1-2; D is ambiguous. Germline V gene data show CDR1 as SGHTA and CDR2 as FQGTGA. The CDR3 is 13 residues long. V dropped 5 bases and J dropped 6 bases, with 13 bases sitting between them. The CDR3 spells CASSRGALDGYTF. Written as DNA, the CDR3 is TGTGCCAGCAGCCGGGGTGCGCTCGATGGCTACACCTTC.

This clonotype has more than one count but fewer than ten. This rearrangement joins TRBV6-5 to TRBJ2-7; 8 bases are shared with TRBD2. CDR3 length: 12 residues. V lost 3 bases, J lost 6 bases, and 1 base stayed unmatched. Germline V lookup: CDR1 MNHEY, CDR2 SVGAGI. CDR3 sequence: CASSYGTSEQYF. The CDR3 coding sequence is TGTGCCAGCAGTTATGGGACTAGCGAGCAGTACTTC.

This rearrangement joins TRBV19 to TRBJ1-1; D ambiguous. This CDR3 contains 18 residues. CDR1 and CDR2 (germline): LNHDA, SQIVND (reference sequence). Trimming pared 3 bases from V and 0 bases from J, leaving 20 bases between. The CDR3 here is CASSINLRLGIMNTEAFF. The CDR3, as DNA: TGTGCCAGTAGTATTAATCTCAGGTTGGGGATCATGAACACTGAAGCTTTCTTT.

This clonotype was seen a handful of times. The rearrangement uses TRBV14 and TRBJ1-2, with 10 bases identical to TRBD1. The CDR3 covers 15 residues. Germline assignment: CDR1 SGHDN and CDR2 FVKESK. V was clipped by 4 bases and J by 8 bases; unmatched bases: 10. CDR3 DNA sequence: TGTGCCAGCAGCCTGGCCGGGACAGGGGCTAGAGGCTACACCTTC. Encoded protein: CASSLAGTGARGYTF.

There are many counts of this clonotype. The chain uses TRBV5-1 and TRBJ2-1, with 11 bases identical to TRBD2. Trimming at V came to 0 bases and at J to 7 bases, leaving 6 bases not matched to a gene. This CDR3 region has 16 residues. Germline CDR1 SGHRS, CDR2 YFSETQ. This CDR3 is CASSLVAGGPRNEQFF. Here the CDR3 DNA reads TGCGCCAGCAGCTTGGTAGCGGGAGGGCCAAGGAATGAGCAGTTCTTC.